The entry that follows covers one TCR beta chain sequence. What it binds is not known. These data originate in a study of T-cell reconstitution after alpha-beta-depleted transplantation in children. Study-wide findings and caveats: T cells produced anew were the main source of T-cell counts and diversity one year after transplant. TCRbeta diversity was high at day 60 in some patients (a result of surviving recipient T cells and thymic progenitors). Several hundred expanded graft clones reportedly gave rise to the alpha-beta T cells present about two months after transplant.

A TCRbeta library incorporating unique molecular identifiers was prepared. TCRdb reanalysed the PCR reads using MiXCR and keeps one entry per CDR3 protein. This table has about 980,000 distinct CDR3 sequences, roughly 29% appearing once. V dropped 2 bases and J dropped 15 bases, with 24 bases sitting between them. The CDR3 sequence is 15 residues long. From germline, CDR1 is SGHRS and CDR2 YFSETQ. The starting material was PBMCs, mostly from graft donor cells, obtained 360 days after TCRalphabeta/CD19-depleted stem cell transplant. The TCR comes from a boy in the first two years of life who had a stem cell transplant for SCID, so the T cells may come from the graft donor. This chain connects TRBV5-1 to TRBJ2-1; a weak D match, TRBD1 (7 bases). The CDR3, as DNA: TGCGCCAGCAGCTTTGGGGGGACAGCTCGAAGTTTAGGGTTCTTC. This sequence encodes CASSFGGTARSLGFF.